The source of this T cell receptor beta chain is a study of control samples from healthy donors and cancer patients. The method was immunoSEQ multiplex PCR; TCRdb's version includes in-frame clones alone and lacks a portion of them. The repertoire consists of 120,000 to 150,000 clones, with 91% occurring once and the leading ten covering about 7.6%. Trimming took 0 bases from V and 1 from J, leaving 6 bases between them. There are 14 residues in the CDR3. Germline lookup yields CDR1 SGHTA and CDR2 FQGTGA. Comment on this clone: The same CDR3 can be traced to other DNA sequences in this sample.

This receptor was obtained from a man younger than 35 in good health. Sample: blood. The rearrangement uses TRBV7-3 and TRBJ1-1; D gene ambiguous. This chain's CDR3 is CASSLTSANTEAFF. For the CDR3, the DNA is TGTGCCAGCAGCTTAACGTCAGCGAACACTGAAGCTTTCTTT.